This TCR beta chain was identified in a study of OX40 agonist ivuxolimab in advanced cancers. Study-wide context: Ivuxolimab was a fully human IgG2 agonistic monoclonal antibody targeting the costimulatory receptor OX40 (CD134). Among the 50 to 55 dose-escalation patients, approximately 20 had hepatocellular carcinoma, around 15 melanoma, 9 renal cell carcinoma and 9 head and neck cancer. Partial responses occurred in three dose-escalation patients: two with cutaneous melanoma and one with hepatocellular carcinoma. The dose-escalation cohort was 80% to 90% male with a mean age of about 58 years, ranging from roughly 20 to 80. The point of sequencing TCRbeta in the periphery was to test whether ivuxolimab changed TCR sequence diversity and drove clonal T-cell expansion. Intravenous ivuxolimab was administered to patients every 2 weeks at six dose levels: 0.01, 0.1, 0.3, 1.5, 3 and 10 mg/kg. The paper describes the monotherapy dose-escalation part (N ≈ 52 patients) of the phase I trial of ivuxolimab. Patients were allowed to have had prior anti-PD-1, anti-PD-L1 or anti-CTLA-4 therapy, and 40% to 45% of the dose-escalation patients had previously received checkpoint inhibitors. Overall study outcomes, separate from this receptor: Clonal expansion of both CD4+ and CD8+ blood T cells was observed from baseline to week 6 at doses 0.1 to 3.0 mg/kg. After ivuxolimab, expanded clones were on average more numerous among CD8+ T cells than among CD4+ T cells. Low levels of normalized T-cell clonal expansion were also seen in some patients who did not respond. Antigen specificity was not determined for the clonally expanded peripheral T cells. In the 0.1-3.0 mg/kg groups, partial responders had among the lowest normalized peripheral clonal expansion, particularly in CD8+ T cells.

Germline trimming amounts to 2 bases on V and 1 base on J, with 5 as the count of junction bases outside the gene matches. The CDR3 runs 16 amino acids, cysteine and phenylalanine included. Only CDR3 DNA is held: 48 bases, read in frame from base 1. As encoded in the germline V gene, CDR1 is SGHRS while CDR2 is YFSETQ. For this clone: Its cognate antigen has yet to be identified. Base qualities are not recorded, but no much larger clone differs from it by a single base.

Patients with a history of autoimmune disease or receiving systemic immunosuppression were excluded from the trial. Peripheral blood for TCR sequencing was collected from all dose cohorts at baseline, on cycle 4 day 1, and on cycle 7 day 1. The samples were taken from a phase I, first-in-human, multicenter, open-label dose-escalation trial of ivuxolimab. Adults with locally advanced or metastatic melanoma, renal cell, hepatocellular, or head and neck squamous cell carcinoma were enrolled in the trial. Before TCR sequencing, CD4+ T cells and CD8+ T cells from peripheral blood were sorted into separate populations. Genomic DNA was isolated from the sorted cells so that the TCRbeta CDR3 region could be sequenced. The immunoSEQ Assay was used for sequencing of TCRbeta CDR3 regions. TCRdb limited this immuneACCESS table to in-frame rearrangements with V and J called. A share of clones is missing; checked studies link under half to unresolved V genes, and the rest is unexplained. The sample contains about 73,000 clones, over 80% of them found a single time. The ten largest clones represent about 0.53% of the sample.

This TCR came from an adult with an advanced solid tumor such as melanoma, head and neck, liver or kidney cancer. The chain is assembled from TRBV5-1 and TRBJ2-2, and TRBD2 aligns with 7 junction nucleotides. This specimen consisted of CD4+ or CD8+ T cells sorted from blood, obtained in a trial of the OX40 agonist ivuxolimab. CDR3 sequence: CASSFLTSRNTGELFF. The nucleotide sequence is TGCGCCAGCAGCTTCCTGACTAGCAGGAACACCGGGGAGCTGTTTTTT.